This T cell receptor beta chain stems from a study of cytomegalovirus exposure and HLA in healthy donors. Study overall: The 120 validation repertoires and the approximately 690 first-cohort repertoires shared a platform, a later analysis reported.

Germline V gives CDR1 MNHEY, CDR2 SVGAGI. The CDR3 runs to 14 residues. Trimming removed 6 bases from V and 1 base from J; junction bases left unmatched: 2. Study-wide results and limits: Across donors, most TCRs were seen rarely, yet some public ones were widespread.

TCRdb's copy holds only in-frame clones and misses some; the assay was immunoSEQ multiplex PCR. The data show around 160,000 clones, approximately 90% seen once. To note about this clone: Antigen: not known.

What was sequenced was PBMCs. J is TRBJ2-2 and V is TRBV6-5; the match to TRBD1 covers 7 bases. This clonotype was sampled from a man aged 18-30 years in good health and CMV-seronegative. CDR3 in amino acids: CASRNRGNTGELFF. The DNA for the CDR3 is TGTGCCAGCAGGAACAGGGGGAACACCGGGGAGCTGTTTTTT.